The 25 T cell receptor beta chains presented below share a single source sample, sequenced in a study of blood T cell repertoires in COVID-19. Here immunoSEQ multiplex PCR was the method, and the copy in TCRdb shows in-frame clones only, minus some. The sample has under 300,000 clones, around 83% seen once; the top ten hold 3.6%. Sequencing was done on a sample of peripheral blood. Every receptor here comes from a man aged 18 to 30 with active or convalescent COVID-19.

The CDR3 protein is CAWGRENSNQPQHF. CDR3 bases: TGTGCCTGGGGACGGGAGAACAGCAATCAGCCCCAGCATTTT. The J gene is TRBJ1-5, the V gene TRBV30; no definite D call. The CDR3 is 14 amino acids. Trimming took off 5 bases at V and 1 base at J, with 12 bases between the two ends. Germline V lookup: CDR1 GTSNPN, CDR2 SVGIG (reference sequence).

This sequence joins TRBV11-2 and TRBJ2-1; D is unresolved. CDR1 is SGHAT, CDR2 FQNNGV, per germline. The CDR3 is made up of 14 amino acids. The V and J ends lost 0 bases and 10 bases respectively, with 13 bases between them. This CDR3 is CASSLDLTKHEQFF. CDR3 nucleotides: TGTGCCAGCAGCTTAGATCTGACAAAACACGAGCAGTTCTTC.

This clone turned up a few times. The V gene is TRBV6-5, the J gene TRBJ1-5; D possibly corresponds to TRBD1 (6 bases). Trimming took 2 bases from V and 5 from J, leaving 13 bases between them. In germline, CDR1 is MNHEY, CDR2 SVGAGI. The CDR3 consists of 15 residues. DNA for the CDR3: TGTGCCAGCAGTTACGGGGGCAGAGGGTATCAGCCCCAGCATTTT. This translates into CASSYGGRGYQPQHF.

The J gene is TRBJ1-2, the V gene TRBV5-1, with a tentative D call TRBD1 (5 bases). This CDR3 is built from 13 residues. Trimming pared 4 bases from V and 5 bases from J, leaving 12 bases between. Germline CDR1 reads SGHRS; CDR2 reads YFSETQ. The CDR3 region has the DNA TGCGCCAGCAGCCAACAACAGGAATATGGCTACACCTTC. This gives the protein CASSQQQEYGYTF.

In this sample, this clone turned up once. The chain employs TRBV9 and TRBJ1-6; D remains unclear. The V gene lost 2 bases and the J gene lost 7 bases, with 10 bases spanning the gap. Germline V lookup: CDR1 SGDLS, CDR2 YYNGEE. The CDR3 is made up of 14 amino acids. The CDR3, as DNA: TGTGCCAGCAGCGTCGGACTGATGAATTCACCCCTCCACTTT. The encoded protein is CASSVGLMNSPLHF. Full variable domain (rest looked up from reference TRBV9 and TRBJ1-6): DSGVTQTPKHLITATGQRVTLRCSPRSGDLSVYWYQQSLDQGLQFLIQYYNGEERAKGNILERFSAQQFPDLHSELNLSSLELGDSALYFCASSVGLMNSPLHFGNGTRLTVT.

The V gene is TRBV5-1, the J gene TRBJ2-1, with TRBD2 matching over 13 bases. This CDR3 spans 16 amino acids. Per the germline V gene, CDR1 is SGHRS and CDR2 is YFSETQ. V shed 4 bases and J 6 bases; nucleotides not matched to a gene: 7. In DNA, the CDR3 is TGCGCCAGCAGCACCACGGGACTAGCGGGATTCAATGAGCAGTTCTTC. Protein product: CASSTTGLAGFNEQFF.

The sample holds many counts of this clone. The rearrangement links TRBV4-1 to TRBJ2-7; perhaps TRBD2 as D (5 bases). The CDR3 contains 14 residues. CDR1 and CDR2 from the germline V gene are MGHRA and YSYEKL. V lost 5 bases, J lost 1 base, and 12 bases lay in between. CDR3: CASSMEERSYEQYF. CDR3 nucleotide sequence: TGCGCCAGCAGCATGGAGGAGAGATCCTACGAGCAGTACTTC.

This chain joins TRBV2 and TRBJ1-5; 7 bases fit TRBD1. Germline trimming cut 2 bases from V and 7 bases from J; bases unmatched to any gene: 8. Germline CDR1 SNHLY, CDR2 FYNNEI. The CDR3 extends over 15 amino acids. The CDR3 is CASSELRTGGQPQHF. CDR3 in DNA: TGTGCCAGCAGTGAACTGAGGACAGGCGGGCAGCCCCAGCATTTT.

The rearrangement uses TRBV6-2 or TRBV6-3 and TRBJ2-1, with 11 bases lining up with TRBD2. The CDR3 has 17 amino acids. V was clipped by 4 bases and J by 4 bases; unmatched bases: 9. CDR1 MNHEY and CDR2 SVGEGT come from the germline V gene. The CDR3 sequence: CASSSGLGTSGYNEQFF. CDR3 DNA: TGTGCCAGCAGTTCGGGCTTGGGGACTAGCGGATACAATGAGCAGTTCTTC.

J is TRBJ1-1 and V is TRBV2, with D possibly matching TRBD1 (5 bases). Trimming shortened V by 8 bases and J by 8 bases, and 9 bases separated the two germline ends. The CDR3 has 10 amino acids. Per germline, CDR1 SNHLY and CDR2 FYNNEI. CDR3 in amino acids: CASVRVEAFF. The CDR3 nucleotides read TGTGCCAGCGTCAGGGTGGAAGCTTTCTTT. Variable domain in full (rest from reference TRBV2 and TRBJ1-1): EPEVTQTPSHQVTQMGQEVILRCVPISNHLYFYWYRQILGQKVEFLVSFYNNEISEKSEIFDDQFSVERPDGSNFTLKIRSTKLEDSAMYFCASVRVEAFFGQGTRLTVV.

This clone was detected only a few times. V is TRBV6-5 and J is TRBJ1-2; no firm D call. Trimming removed 3 bases from V and 2 bases from J, with 16 bases in between. This CDR3 comprises 16 residues. CDR1 and CDR2 (germline): MNHEY, SVGAGI. This chain's CDR3 is CASSYGFGGRNYGYTF. The CDR3 DNA reads TGTGCCAGCAGTTATGGTTTCGGCGGCCGAAACTATGGCTACACCTTC.

The chain joins TRBV5-1 to TRBJ1-1; a weak D match, TRBD1 (5 bases). The CDR3 runs to 12 residues. Germline loops: CDR1 SGHRS, CDR2 YFSETQ. V was clipped by 1 base and J by 6 bases, with 7 bases between them. CDR3 sequence (DNA): TGCGCCAGCAGCTTGCGGGGGGCTGAAGCTTTCTTT. Translating gives CASSLRGAEAFF.

The chain uses TRBV3-1 (or the pseudogene TRBV3-2) and TRBJ1-2; a weak D match, TRBD1 (6 bases). CDR1 LGHDT and CDR2 YNNKEL come from the germline V gene (reference sequence). CDR3 size: 14 residues. The V and J ends lost 2 bases and 8 bases respectively, with 15 bases between them. CDR3 nucleotide sequence: TGTGCCAGCAGCCAAATTTCAGGGGAAGGCGGCTACACCTTC. It specifies CASSQISGEGGYTF.

V usage is TRBV5-6 and J usage is TRBJ1-6; maybe TRBD1 (5 bases). CDR1 and CDR2 from the germline V gene are SGHDT and YYEEEE. The CDR3 consists of 18 residues. V shed 6 bases and J shed 7 bases, with 26 bases lying between them. CDR3 sequence: CASTQIRPGRVENSPLHF. The CDR3 DNA reads as TGTGCCAGCACTCAAATCCGGCCGGGCAGGGTGGAGAATTCACCCCTCCACTTT.

As DNA, the CDR3 is TGCGCCAGCAGCCGACACGGGACACTTAGGGACACTGAAGCTTTCTTT. It translates to CASSRHGTLRDTEAFF. V and J are TRBV4-1 and TRBJ1-1; D is possibly TRBD1 (6 bases). The germline CDR1 and CDR2 sequences are MGHRA and YSYEKL. The CDR3 runs to 16 residues. Trimming removed 4 bases at V and 3 bases at J, with 18 bases between.

The V call is TRBV12-5, the J call TRBJ1-2, with D tentatively TRBD1 (6 bases). This CDR3 spans 18 amino acids. Germline values: CDR1 LGHNT, CDR2 FRNRAP. V lost 0 bases to trimming and J lost 3 bases, with 20 bases between them. CDR3: CASGLVLDGGAIYYGYTF. DNA for the CDR3: TGTGCTAGTGGTTTGGTACTCGATGGGGGGGCGATTTACTATGGCTACACCTTC.

Only a few counts were recorded for this clone. The gene calls are TRBV4-2 and TRBJ2-4; TRBD2 matches 11 bases. Germline loops: CDR1 LGHNA, CDR2 YNFKEQ. The CDR3 length is 15 residues. The trim removed 4 bases at V and 2 bases at J, leaving 1 base unmatched. CDR3 bases: TGTGCCAGCAGCCTAGCGGGAGGGCCCAAAAACATTCAGTACTTC. Protein: CASSLAGGPKNIQYF.

Details on this clone: This specimen includes other DNA sequences encoding the same CDR3. The rearrangement joins TRBV9 to TRBJ2-7; D is possibly TRBD2 (6 bases). The germline V gene encodes CDR1 SGDLS and CDR2 YYNGEE. V was trimmed by 0 bases and J by 3 bases, leaving 10 bases between them. The CDR3 loop spans 14 amino acids. The CDR3 loop is CASSVGQGGYEQYF. The CDR3 bases are TGTGCCAGCAGCGTAGGGCAGGGAGGCTACGAGCAGTACTTC.

The DNA for the CDR3 is TGTGCCAGCAGCTTAGCGGCGGCATCCCCGGGGACCCAGTACTTC. Its translation: CASSLAAASPGTQYF. The rearrangement links TRBV7-9 to TRBJ2-5; D unclear. The germline gives CDR1 SEHNR, CDR2 FQNEAQ (reference sequence). Trimming shortened V by 0 bases and J by 7 bases, and 15 bases separated the two germline ends. The CDR3 contains 15 residues.

The gene calls are TRBV4-2 and TRBJ2-2; D is possibly TRBD2 (5 bases). V was shortened by 0 bases and J by 4 bases, with 15 bases between the two germline ends. The CDR3 has 17 residues. CDR1 and CDR2 from the germline V gene are LGHNA and YNFKEQ. DNA of the CDR3: TGTGCCAGCAGCCAAGATCTGGCTAGCCTCTTCACCGGGGAGCTGTTTTTT. This sequence encodes CASSQDLASLFTGELFF.

The chain has TRBV7-2 and TRBJ2-3, with no clear D. CDR3 length: 15 residues. Trimming removed 4 bases at V and 10 bases at J, with 21 bases between. Germline-derived CDR1 and CDR2 are SGHTA and FQGNSA. The CDR3 is CASSSLAPEVWAQYF. CDR3 sequence (DNA): TGTGCCAGCAGCTCATTAGCTCCGGAAGTATGGGCGCAGTATTTT. The variable domain in full, with the rest retrieved from reference TRBV7-2 and TRBJ2-3, is GAGVSQSPSNKVTEKGKDVELRCDPISGHTALYWYRQSLGQGLEFLIYFQGNSAPDKSGLPSDRFSAERTGGSVSTLTIQRTQQEDSAVYLCASSSLAPEVWAQYFGPGTRLTVL.

This chain uses TRBV6-5 with TRBJ1-6; possibly TRBD1 for D (5 bases). The germline gives CDR1 MNHEY, CDR2 SVGAGI. Trimming left V 4 bases short and J 8 bases short, with 12 bases between. CDR3 length: 14 residues. The CDR3 DNA reads as TGTGCCAGCAGTTCCCAGGGAATGGATTCACCCCTCCACTTT. Translation: CASSSQGMDSPLHF.

This rearrangement joins TRBV2 to TRBJ1-1; D is perhaps TRBD1 (5 bases). Germline assignment: CDR1 SNHLY and CDR2 FYNNEI. There are 17 residues in the CDR3. Trimming left V 0 bases short and J 0 bases short, with 14 bases between. The CDR3 DNA reads as TGTGCCAGCAGTGAAGCGCTAGGGGCAATAGTGAACACTGAAGCTTTCTTT. As protein: CASSEALGAIVNTEAFF.

The V call is TRBV18, the J call TRBJ1-1; D gene uncertain. V lost 1 base and J lost 6, with 9 bases in between. Germline CDR1 is KGHSH and CDR2 is LQKENI. The CDR3 extends over 13 amino acids. DNA of the CDR3: TGTGCCAGCTCACCACTTGAGGCAGCTGAAGCTTTCTTT. Its translation is CASSPLEAAEAFF.

CDR3 nucleotides: TGTGCCAGCAGTTACTCGAGGCCCGGGACTAGCGAGACCCAGTACTTC. Translation gives CASSYSRPGTSETQYF. This sequence joins TRBV6-5 and TRBJ2-5; 9 nucleotides match TRBD2. V was pared by 0 bases and J by 5 bases, with 7 bases of the junction left unmatched. The germline V gene has CDR1 MNHEY and CDR2 SVGAGI. The CDR3 has 16 amino acids.